This T cell receptor beta chain was documented in a study of shared clonotypes between healthy human individuals. On the study more broadly: The donor pool was made up of two women and a few men aged 18 to 49. Regarding the study as a whole: Generally, naive subsets came out with larger estimated richness than memory subsets. The authors sampled blood alone, and tissue repertoires likely differ.

In regard to this clone: Antigen: not known.

The CDR3 covers 16 residues. The ends were cut back, 3 bases at V and 7 bases at J, with 21 bases in the middle. CDR1 WNHNN and CDR2 SYGVQD come from the germline V gene (reference sequence). TCRdb keeps only in-frame clones here, not all; method: immunoSEQ multiplex PCR. Of about 1 million clones listed, approximately 68% are singletons. The clonotype was recovered from a man between 18 and 29 years old in good health. What was sequenced was memory CD4+ T cells sorted from blood. Documented subset: CD45RA-negative fraction. This sequence joins TRBV10-1 and TRBJ1-1; D gene unclear. This CDR3 reads CASSESVTDPWGEAFF. The CDR3 coding sequence is TGCGCCAGCAGTGAAAGTGTCACCGACCCTTGGGGTGAAGCTTTCTTT.